These T cell receptor beta chains were read from a single sample in a study of T cell responses to AZD1222 COVID-19 vaccine. Method: immunoSEQ multiplex PCR; TCRdb's copy keeps in-frame clones and lacks some. The sample contains about 92,000 clones, approximately 90% of which appear only once. Sequenced material: peripheral blood, taken on day 0 of AZD1222 vaccination. These receptors all stem from an adult in good health. Each CDR3 is given with its conserved first and last residue. D genes are given only for firm matches. Clone size is given for some rows only: seen once, a few or many times, or a class if the clone is expanded.

CASIRTGLSSYNEQFF | TGTGCCAGCATCAGAACAGGGTTGAGCTCCTACAATGAGCAGTTCTTC | TRBV27 | . | TRBJ2-1 | .
CASSLEVISGANVLTF | TGTGCCAGCAGCTTAGAAGTCATCTCTGGGGCCAACGTCCTGACTTTC | TRBV7-2 | . | TRBJ2-6 | .
CASSLQGGGSYEQYF | TGTGCCAGCAGCTTACAGGGGGGCGGCTCCTACGAGCAGTACTTC | TRBV11-2 | . | TRBJ2-7 | .
CASSSAGQGRNQPQHF | TGTGCCAGCAGTTCCGCGGGACAGGGAAGGAATCAGCCCCAGCATTTT | TRBV28 | TRBD1 | TRBJ1-5 | .
CASTPDRGPSYGYTF | TGTGCCAGCACCCCCGACAGGGGACCATCCTATGGCTACACCTTC | TRBV3-1/TRBV3-2 | TRBD1 | TRBJ1-2 | .
CASSGRTGEQTQYF | TGCGCCAGCAGCGGAAGGACAGGGGAGCAGACCCAGTACTTC | TRBV5-1 | TRBD1 | TRBJ2-5 | .
CASRTRGQFTEAFF | TGTGCCAGCAGGACAAGGGGACAGTTCACTGAAGCTTTCTTT | TRBV27 | TRBD1 | TRBJ1-1 | .
CAISESQGENIQYF | TGTGCCATCAGTGAGAGCCAGGGAGAGAACATTCAGTACTTC | TRBV10-3 | . | TRBJ2-4 | .
CASSPRGTVSSPLHF | TGTGCCAGCAGTCCCAGGGGGACAGTCTCTTCACCCCTCCACTTT | TRBV27 | TRBD1 | TRBJ1-6 | .
CASSQWDRNYGYTF | TGTGCCAGCAGCCAATGGGACAGGAACTATGGCTACACCTTC | TRBV3-1/TRBV3-2 | TRBD1 | TRBJ1-2 | .
CASSQDLRTENIQYF | TGCGCCAGCAGCCAAGATCTGAGGACTGAAAACATTCAGTACTTC | TRBV4-3 | . | TRBJ2-4 | .
CASSVVGSAGNTIYF | TGTGCCAGCAGCGTAGTGGGGAGCGCTGGAAACACCATATATTTT | TRBV9 | . | TRBJ1-3 | .
CASSPPPTYEQYF | TGTGCCAGCAGCCCACCCCCCACCTACGAGCAGTACTTC | TRBV28 | . | TRBJ2-7 | .
CASSPTLGGGRETQYF | TGTGCCAGCAGCCCTACCCTCGGGGGGGGCCGCGAGACCCAGTACTTC | TRBV4-2 | TRBD2 | TRBJ2-5 | .
CASSQRTAGDEKLFF | TGTGCCAGCAGCCAACGGACGGCCGGGGATGAAAAACTGTTTTTT | TRBV3-1/TRBV3-2 | . | TRBJ1-4 | once
CASSYAGKDTQYF | TGTGCCAGCAGCTACGCCGGCAAGGATACGCAGTATTTT | TRBV2 | . | TRBJ2-3 | .
CASSSYPPPTGTTF | TGTGCCAGCAGCTCCTACCCCCCGCCGACAGGGACTACCTTC | TRBV7-9 | TRBD1 | TRBJ1-2 | .
CASQAGLNTEAFF | TGTGCCAGCCAGGCAGGCCTCAACACTGAAGCTTTCTTT | TRBV28 | . | TRBJ1-1 | .
CASRLRTVSRQYF | TGTGCCAGCAGATTACGGACCGTTTCCCGGCAGTACTTC | TRBV2 | . | TRBJ2-7 | .
CASSGTSRAFF | TGCGCCAGCAGCGGGACAAGCCGAGCTTTCTTT | TRBV4-1 | . | TRBJ1-1 | .
CASSPPLGTRNEKLFF | TGCGCCAGCAGCCCACCGCTGGGGACAAGGAATGAAAAACTGTTTTTT | TRBV5-1 | . | TRBJ1-4 | .
CASSPPRTGREQYF | TGTGCCAGCAGTCCACCCCGGACAGGACGCGAGCAGTACTTC | TRBV28 | TRBD1 | TRBJ2-7 | .
CASSSSGGETQYF | TGTGCCAGCAGCTCGAGCGGGGGAGAGACCCAGTACTTC | TRBV7-2 | TRBD2 | TRBJ2-5 | .
CAISDFGGTAYEQYF | TGTGCCATCAGTGATTTCGGGGGTACAGCCTACGAGCAGTACTTC | TRBV10-3 | . | TRBJ2-7 | .
CASTLPGRGQETQYF | TGTGCCAGCACCTTACCAGGGAGGGGTCAAGAGACCCAGTACTTC | TRBV6-6 | TRBD2 | TRBJ2-5 | once
CASSRGQGPSTDTQYF | TGTGCCAGTAGTAGGGGACAGGGGCCTAGCACAGATACGCAGTATTTT | TRBV19 | TRBD1 | TRBJ2-3 | .